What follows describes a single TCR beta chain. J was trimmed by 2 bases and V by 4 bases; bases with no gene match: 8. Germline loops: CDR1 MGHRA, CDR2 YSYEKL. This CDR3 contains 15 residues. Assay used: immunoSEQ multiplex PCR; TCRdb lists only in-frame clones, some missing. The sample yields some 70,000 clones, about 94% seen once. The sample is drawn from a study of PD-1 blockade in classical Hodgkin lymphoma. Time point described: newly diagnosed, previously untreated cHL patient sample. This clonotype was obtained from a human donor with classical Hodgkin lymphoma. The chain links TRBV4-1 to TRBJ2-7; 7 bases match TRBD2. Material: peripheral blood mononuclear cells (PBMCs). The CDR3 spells CASSPRDSGPYEQYF. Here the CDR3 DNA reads TGCGCCAGCAGCCCCCGTGATAGCGGGCCCTACGAGCAGTACTTC.